What follows describes a single TCR beta chain. Its antigen is currently unknown. Germline V CDR1 and CDR2: WSHSY, SAAADI. The CDR3 length is 15 residues. Losses at the gene ends were 3 bases for V and 4 bases for J; bases not matched to a gene: 3. Within the ViraFEST assay, antigen-specific CD4+ T cells underwent expansion with viral peptide pools prior to sequencing. CD4+ T cell isolation took place after nine to eleven days of culture. Vaccination of participants consisted of two doses of either the BNT162b2 or mRNA-1273 vaccine. Culturing of 1.5 million to 2.5 million PBMC per well took place with roughly 10 IU/ml IL-2 and 9 to 10 ug/ml peptides. This sample is drawn from a study of vaccination effects on CD4 cells after COVID-19. Whole-study context: The median interval between the second dose and post-vaccine sampling was 72 days. Regarding the study as a whole: After vaccination, at late timepoints, clones induced by infection and by vaccine contracted markedly.

The data were produced by immunoSEQ multiplex PCR, yet TCRdb's version contains in-frame clones alone and is incomplete. The sample records roughly 71,000 clones, about 80% being singletons. The sequence derives from a human donor who received a COVID-19 vaccine. Sequencing used CD4+ T cells from PBMCs cultured with HCoV-229E spike peptides, obtained after COVID-19 vaccination. The chain is built from TRBV10-2 and TRBJ2-3; 11 bases align to TRBD2. The CDR3 bases are TGCGCCAGCAGTGATACTAGCGGGGGCGCAGATACGCAGTATTTT. Translation: CASSDTSGGADTQYF.